This TCR beta chain is drawn from a study of T cell clones after liver transplantation. Study overall: TCRbeta sequencing after a pre-transplant mixed lymphocyte reaction identified graft-donor-reactive clones, later tracked in post-transplant blood. At least one year of complete immunosuppression withdrawal without enzymes over twice normal defined tolerance.

The data were produced by immunoSEQ multiplex PCR, yet TCRdb's version contains in-frame clones alone and is incomplete. The profile shows about 120,000 clones, over 75% of them singletons. The junction had 4 bases not matched to a gene; V was cut back by 6 bases and J by 0 bases. This CDR3 is built from 15 residues. Germline CDR1 reads MNHEY; CDR2 reads SMNVEV (reference sequence). This sequence joins TRBV27 and TRBJ2-7; TRBD2 agrees at 11 bases. The sequence came from a human patient who received a liver transplant. Some T cells may be graft donor cells. The material was CD4+ T cells from blood, obtained 12 months after liver transplant. Here the CDR3 DNA reads TGTGCCAGCAGCCAACTAGCGGGAGTCTCCTACGAGCAGTACTTC. Its translation is CASSQLAGVSYEQYF.